Presented here are 3 T cell receptor beta chains from one specimen sequenced in a study of cytomegalovirus exposure and HLA in healthy donors. TCRdb's copy holds only in-frame clones and misses some; the assay was immunoSEQ multiplex PCR. This sample has some 180,000 clones; about 81% occur once, and the top ten carry 1% to 1.5%. The source material was PBMCs. The receptor set was obtained from a woman younger than 45 in good health and CMV-seronegative.

V is TRBV27 and J is TRBJ1-3; D ambiguous. The germline V gene has CDR1 MNHEY and CDR2 SMNVEV (reference sequence). Trimming left V 0 bases short and J 4 bases short, with 13 bases between. The length of the CDR3 is 16 residues. CDR3 nucleotide sequence: TGTGCCAGCAGTTTATCGGCATGGTCCCGAGGAAACACCATATATTTT. It translates to CASSLSAWSRGNTIYF.

The chain has TRBV7-6 and TRBJ1-4; TRBD1 aligns across 7 bases. Germline loops: CDR1 SGHVS, CDR2 FNYEAQ. Trimming removed 2 bases from V and 2 bases from J; junction bases left unmatched: 2. This CDR3 is built from 15 residues. The CDR3 loop is CASSLTGVTNEKLFF. Written as DNA, the CDR3 is TGTGCCAGCAGCTTAACAGGGGTTACTAATGAAAAACTGTTTTTT.

The chain has TRBV4-1 and TRBJ2-6; TRBD2 matches at 7 bases. The trim removed 4 bases at V and 0 bases at J, leaving 12 bases unmatched. The CDR3 runs to 19 residues. Germline V gene data show CDR1 as MGHRA and CDR2 as YSYEKL. The CDR3 DNA reads TGCGCCAGCAGCCTAGGGAGGGGCAGGAGCCTCTCTGGGGCCAACGTCCTGACTTTC. It codes for CASSLGRGRSLSGANVLTF.